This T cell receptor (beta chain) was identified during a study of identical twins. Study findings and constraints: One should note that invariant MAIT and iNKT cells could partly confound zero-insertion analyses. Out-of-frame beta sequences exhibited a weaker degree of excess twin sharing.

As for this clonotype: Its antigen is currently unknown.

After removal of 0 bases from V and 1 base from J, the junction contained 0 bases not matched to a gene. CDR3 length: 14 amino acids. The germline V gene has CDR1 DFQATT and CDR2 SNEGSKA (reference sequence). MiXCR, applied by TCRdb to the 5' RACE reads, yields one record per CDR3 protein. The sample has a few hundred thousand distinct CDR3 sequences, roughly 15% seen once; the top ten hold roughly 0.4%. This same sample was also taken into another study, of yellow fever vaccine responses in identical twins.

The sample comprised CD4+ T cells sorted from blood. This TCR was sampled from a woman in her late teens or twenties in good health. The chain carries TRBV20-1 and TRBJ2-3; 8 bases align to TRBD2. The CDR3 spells CSARERGGTDTQYF. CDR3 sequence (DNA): TGCAGTGCTAGAGAGCGGGGGGGCACAGATACGCAGTATTTT.